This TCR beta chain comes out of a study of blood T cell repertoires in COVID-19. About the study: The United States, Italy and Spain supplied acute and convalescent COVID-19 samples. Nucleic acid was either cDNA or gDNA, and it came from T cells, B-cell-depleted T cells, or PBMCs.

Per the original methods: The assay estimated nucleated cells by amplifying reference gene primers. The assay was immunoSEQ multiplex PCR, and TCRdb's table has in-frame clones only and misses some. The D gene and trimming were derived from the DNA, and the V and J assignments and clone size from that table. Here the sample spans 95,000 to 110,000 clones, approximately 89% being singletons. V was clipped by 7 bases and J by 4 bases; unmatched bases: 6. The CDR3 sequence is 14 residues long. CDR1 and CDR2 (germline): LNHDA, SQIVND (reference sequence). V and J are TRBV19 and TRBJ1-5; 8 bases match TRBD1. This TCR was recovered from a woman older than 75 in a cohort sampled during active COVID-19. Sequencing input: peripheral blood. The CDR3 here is CASKYRGINQPQHF. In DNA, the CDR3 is TGTGCCAGTAAGTACAGGGGGATTAATCAGCCCCAGCATTTT.